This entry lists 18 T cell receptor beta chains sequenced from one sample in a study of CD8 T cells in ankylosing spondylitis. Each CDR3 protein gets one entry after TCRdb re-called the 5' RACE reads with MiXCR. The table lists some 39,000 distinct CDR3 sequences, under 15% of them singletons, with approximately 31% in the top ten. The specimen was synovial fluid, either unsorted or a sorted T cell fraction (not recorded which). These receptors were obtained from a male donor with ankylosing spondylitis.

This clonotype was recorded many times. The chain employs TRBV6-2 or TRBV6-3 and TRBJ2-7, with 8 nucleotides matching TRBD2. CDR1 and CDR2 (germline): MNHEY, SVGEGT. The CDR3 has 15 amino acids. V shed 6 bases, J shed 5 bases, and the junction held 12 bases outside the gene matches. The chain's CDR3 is CASSPPDSGTNEQYF. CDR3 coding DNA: TGTGCCAGCAGCCCCCCGGATAGCGGGACCAACGAGCAGTACTTC.

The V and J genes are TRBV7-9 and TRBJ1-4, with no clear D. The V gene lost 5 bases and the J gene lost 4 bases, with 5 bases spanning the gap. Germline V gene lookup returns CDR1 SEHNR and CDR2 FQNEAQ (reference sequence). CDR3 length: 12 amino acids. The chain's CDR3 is CASSLDNEKLFF. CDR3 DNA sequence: TGTGCCAGCAGCCTCGATAATGAAAAACTGTTTTTT. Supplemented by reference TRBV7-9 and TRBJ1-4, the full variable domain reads DTGVSQNPRHKITKRGQNVTFRCDPISEHNRLYWYRQTLGQGPEFLTYFQNEAQLEKSRLLSDRFSAERPKGSFSTLEIQRTEQGDSAMYLCASSLDNEKLFFGSGTQLSVL.

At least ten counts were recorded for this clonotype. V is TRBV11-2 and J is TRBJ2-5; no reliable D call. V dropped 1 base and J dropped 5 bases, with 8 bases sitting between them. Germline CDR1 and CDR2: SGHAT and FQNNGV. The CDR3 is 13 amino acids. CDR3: CASSLVKQETQYF. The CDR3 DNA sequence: TGTGCCAGCAGCTTAGTCAAGCAGGAGACCCAGTACTTC.

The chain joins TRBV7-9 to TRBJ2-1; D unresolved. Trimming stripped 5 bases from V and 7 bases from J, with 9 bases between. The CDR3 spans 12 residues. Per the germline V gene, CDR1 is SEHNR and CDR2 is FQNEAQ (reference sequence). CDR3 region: CASSAISNEQFF. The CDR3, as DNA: TGTGCCAGCAGCGCAATTTCTAATGAGCAGTTCTTC.

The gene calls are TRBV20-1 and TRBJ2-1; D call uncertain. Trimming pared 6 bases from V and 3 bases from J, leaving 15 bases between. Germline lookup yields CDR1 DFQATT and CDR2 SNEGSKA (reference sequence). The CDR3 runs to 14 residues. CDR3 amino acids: CSASLAPDYNEQFF. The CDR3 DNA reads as TGCAGTGCGAGCCTGGCTCCGGACTACAATGAGCAGTTCTTC.

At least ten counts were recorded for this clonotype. Here the CDR3 DNA reads TGTGCCAGCTCGCGTGGGCAGTATAATTCACCCCTCCACTTT. It encodes CASSRGQYNSPLHF. V is TRBV18 and J is TRBJ1-6; unclear D gene. The CDR3 spans 14 residues. CDR1 and CDR2 (germline): KGHSH, LQKENI. Trimming stripped 6 bases from V and 4 bases from J, with 10 bases between. Supplemented by reference TRBV18 and TRBJ1-6, the full variable domain reads NAGVMQNPRHLVRRRGQEARLRCSPMKGHSHVYWYRQLPEEGLKFMVYLQKENIIDESGMPKERFSAEFPKEGPSILRIQQVVRGDSAAYFCASSRGQYNSPLHFGNGTRLTVT.

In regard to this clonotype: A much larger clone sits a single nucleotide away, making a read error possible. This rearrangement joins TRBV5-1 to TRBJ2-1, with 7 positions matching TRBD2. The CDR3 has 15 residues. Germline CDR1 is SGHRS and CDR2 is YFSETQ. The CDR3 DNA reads TGCGCCAGCAGCTTGGTTCTAGCGGCGGCTAATGAGCAGTCCTTC. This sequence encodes CASSLVLAAANEQSF. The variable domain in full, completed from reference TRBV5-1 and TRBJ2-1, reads KAGVTQTPRYLIKTRGQQVTLSCSPISGHRSVSWYQQTPGQGLQFLFEYFSETQRNKGNFPGRFSGRQFSNSRSEMNVSTLELGDSALYLCASSLVLAAANEQSFGPGTRLTVL.

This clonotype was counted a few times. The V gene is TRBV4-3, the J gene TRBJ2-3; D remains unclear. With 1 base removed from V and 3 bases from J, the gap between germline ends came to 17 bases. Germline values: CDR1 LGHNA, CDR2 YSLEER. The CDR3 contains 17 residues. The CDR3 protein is CASSQAICQGCTDTQYF. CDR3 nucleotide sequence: TGCGCCAGCAGCCAAGCTATCTGTCAAGGATGTACAGATACGCAGTATTTT.

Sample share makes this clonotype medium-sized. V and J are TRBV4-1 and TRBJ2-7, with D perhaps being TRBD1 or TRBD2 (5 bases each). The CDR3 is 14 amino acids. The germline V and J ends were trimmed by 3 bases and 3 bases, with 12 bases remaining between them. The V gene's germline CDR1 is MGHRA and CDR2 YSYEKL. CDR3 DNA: TGCGCCAGCAGCCAGTGGGACGGCCTCTACGAGCAGTACTTC. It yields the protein CASSQWDGLYEQYF.

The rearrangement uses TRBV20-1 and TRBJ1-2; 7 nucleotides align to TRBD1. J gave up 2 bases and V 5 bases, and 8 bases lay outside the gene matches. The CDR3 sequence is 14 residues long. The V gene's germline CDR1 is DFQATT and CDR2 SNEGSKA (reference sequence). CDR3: CSAWHLTGNYGYTF. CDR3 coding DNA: TGCAGTGCTTGGCATTTGACAGGGAACTATGGCTACACCTTC.

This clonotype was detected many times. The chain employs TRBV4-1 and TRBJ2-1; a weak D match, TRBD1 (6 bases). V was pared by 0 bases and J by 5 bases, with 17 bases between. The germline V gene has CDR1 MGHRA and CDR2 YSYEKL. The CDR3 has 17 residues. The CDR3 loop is CASSQEVETGWNNEQFF. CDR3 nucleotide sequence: TGCGCCAGCAGCCAAGAGGTCGAAACAGGGTGGAACAATGAGCAGTTCTTC.

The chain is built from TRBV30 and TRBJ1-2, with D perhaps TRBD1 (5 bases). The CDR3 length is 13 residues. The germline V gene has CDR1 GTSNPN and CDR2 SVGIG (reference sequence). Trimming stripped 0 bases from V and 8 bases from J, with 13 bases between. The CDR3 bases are TGTGCCTGGAGTGTGATGGGGGTGAGCGGCTACACCTTC. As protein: CAWSVMGVSGYTF.

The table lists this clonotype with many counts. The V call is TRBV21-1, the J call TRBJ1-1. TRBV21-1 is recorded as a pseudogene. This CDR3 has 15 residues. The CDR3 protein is CASSPLGPRDTEAFF. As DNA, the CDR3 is TGTGCCAGCAGCCCTCTGGGCCCTCGGGACACTGAAGCTTTCTTT.

The CDR3 loop reads CASSLRDSDYEQYF. The CDR3 coding sequence is TGTGCCAGCAGTCTCCGGGACAGTGACTACGAGCAGTACTTC. The V gene is TRBV6-1, the J gene TRBJ2-7, with 7 positions matching TRBD1. CDR1 is MNHNS and CDR2 is SASEGT in the germline V gene. The CDR3 contains 14 residues. V lost 5 bases, J lost 3 bases, and 7 bases stayed unmatched.

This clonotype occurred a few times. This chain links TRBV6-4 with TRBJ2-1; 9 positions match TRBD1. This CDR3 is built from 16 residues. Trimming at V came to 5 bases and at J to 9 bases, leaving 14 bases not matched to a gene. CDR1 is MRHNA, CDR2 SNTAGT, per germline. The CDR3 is CASSPRVGQGLGEQFF. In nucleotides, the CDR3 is TGTGCCAGCAGTCCCAGAGTGGGACAGGGTTTGGGTGAGCAGTTCTTC.

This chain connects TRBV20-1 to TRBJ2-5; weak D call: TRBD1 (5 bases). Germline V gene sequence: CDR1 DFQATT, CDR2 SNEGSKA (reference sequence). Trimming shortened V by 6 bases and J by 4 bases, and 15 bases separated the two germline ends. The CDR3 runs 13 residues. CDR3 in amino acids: CSASQVGSETQYF. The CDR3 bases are TGCAGTGCCTCACAGGTCGGCTCAGAGACCCAGTACTTC.

The CDR3 nucleotides are TGTGCCAGCATCCTAGACGCAGATACGCAGTATTTT. Amino acid sequence: CASILDADTQYF. The chain links TRBV7-8 to TRBJ2-3; D remains unclear. There are 12 residues in the CDR3. V was clipped by 7 bases and J by 4 bases, with 9 bases between them. Per germline, CDR1 SGHVS and CDR2 FQNEAQ.

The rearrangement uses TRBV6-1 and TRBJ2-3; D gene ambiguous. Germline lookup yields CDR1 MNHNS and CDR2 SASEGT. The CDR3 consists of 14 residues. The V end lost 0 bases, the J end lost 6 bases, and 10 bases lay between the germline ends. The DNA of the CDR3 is TGTGCCAGCAGTGAAGCGGTAGAAGGGGATACGCAGTATTTT. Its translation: CASSEAVEGDTQYF.